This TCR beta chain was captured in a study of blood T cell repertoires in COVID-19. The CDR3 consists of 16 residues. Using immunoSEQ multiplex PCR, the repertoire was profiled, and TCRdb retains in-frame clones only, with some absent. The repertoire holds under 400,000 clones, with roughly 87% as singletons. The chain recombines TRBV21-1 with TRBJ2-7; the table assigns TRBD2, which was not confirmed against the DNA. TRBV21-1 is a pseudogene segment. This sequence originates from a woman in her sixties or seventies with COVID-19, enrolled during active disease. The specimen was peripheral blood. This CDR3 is CASKRGCGEASYEQYF. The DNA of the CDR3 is TGTGCCAGCAAAAGAGGGTGTGGGGAAGCGTCCTACGAGCAGTACTTC.